This T cell receptor (beta chain) came from a study of blood T cell repertoires in COVID-19. Overall study: Acute and convalescent COVID-19 specimens originated in the United States, Italy and Spain. Sample material is recorded as cDNA or gDNA derived from T cells, B-cell-depleted T cells, or PBMCs.

In the study's own analysis: Estimation of nucleated cell counts relied on the amplification of reference gene primers. The method was immunoSEQ multiplex PCR; TCRdb's version includes in-frame clones alone and lacks a portion of them. V, J and clone size reflect that table, while D and trimming were determined from the DNA. In the table there are roughly 160,000 clones, roughly 84% of which are singletons. From germline, CDR1 is SGHAT and CDR2 FQNNGV. The CDR3 is 15 residues long. V lost 1 base, J lost 0 bases, and 9 bases lay in between. This clone was found once. The chain couples TRBV11-2 to TRBJ1-1, with TRBD1 as a possible D gene (5 bases). The sequence was obtained from a man between 60 and 70 years old who had recovered from COVID-19. Sequencing was done on a sample of PBMCs or T cells enriched from blood (not recorded which). This CDR3 is CASSLVSGVNTEAFF. As DNA, the CDR3 is TGTGCCAGCAGCTTAGTATCGGGGGTGAACACTGAAGCTTTCTTT.